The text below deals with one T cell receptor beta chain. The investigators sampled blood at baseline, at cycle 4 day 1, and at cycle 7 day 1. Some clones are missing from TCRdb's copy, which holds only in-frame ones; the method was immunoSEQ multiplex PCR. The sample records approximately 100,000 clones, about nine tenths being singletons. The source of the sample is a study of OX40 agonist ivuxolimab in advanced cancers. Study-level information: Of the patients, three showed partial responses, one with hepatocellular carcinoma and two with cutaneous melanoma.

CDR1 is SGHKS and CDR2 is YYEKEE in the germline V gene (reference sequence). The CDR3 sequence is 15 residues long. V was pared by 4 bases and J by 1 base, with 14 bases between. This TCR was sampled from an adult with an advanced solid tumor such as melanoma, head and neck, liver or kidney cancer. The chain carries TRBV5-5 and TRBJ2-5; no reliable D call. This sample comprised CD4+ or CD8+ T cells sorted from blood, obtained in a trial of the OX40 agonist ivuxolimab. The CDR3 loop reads CASSRALMGQETQYF. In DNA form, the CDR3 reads TGTGCCAGCAGCCGGGCGTTAATGGGCCAAGAGACCCAGTACTTC.